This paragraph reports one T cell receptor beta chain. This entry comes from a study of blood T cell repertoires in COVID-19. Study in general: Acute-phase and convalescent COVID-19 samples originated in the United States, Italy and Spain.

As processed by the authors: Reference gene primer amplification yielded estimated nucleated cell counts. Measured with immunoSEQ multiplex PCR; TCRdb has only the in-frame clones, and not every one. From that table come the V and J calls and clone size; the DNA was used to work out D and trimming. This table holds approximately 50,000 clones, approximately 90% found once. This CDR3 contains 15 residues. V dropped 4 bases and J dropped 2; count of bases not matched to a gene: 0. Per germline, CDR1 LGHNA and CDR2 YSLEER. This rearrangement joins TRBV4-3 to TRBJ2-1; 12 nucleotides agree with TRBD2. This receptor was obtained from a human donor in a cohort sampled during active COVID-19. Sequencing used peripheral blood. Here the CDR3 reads CASSPSGGAYNEQFF. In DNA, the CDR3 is TGCGCCAGCAGCCCTAGCGGGGGGGCCTACAATGAGCAGTTCTTC.